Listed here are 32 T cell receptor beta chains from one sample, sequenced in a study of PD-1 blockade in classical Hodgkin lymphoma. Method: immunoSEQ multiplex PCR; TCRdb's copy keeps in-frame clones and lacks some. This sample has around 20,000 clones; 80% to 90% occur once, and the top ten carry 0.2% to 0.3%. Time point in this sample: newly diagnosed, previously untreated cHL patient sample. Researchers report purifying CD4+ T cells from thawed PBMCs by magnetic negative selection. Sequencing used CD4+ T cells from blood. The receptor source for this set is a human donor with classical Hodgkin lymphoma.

The CDR3 coding sequence is TGCAGCGCCACAGGGGGCGATCAGCCCCAGCATTTT. Translating it yields CSATGGDQPQHF. The chain uses TRBV29-1 and TRBJ1-5; 9 nucleotides match TRBD1. CDR1 is SQVTM and CDR2 is ANQGSEA in the germline V gene. J was trimmed by 5 bases and V by 7 bases; bases with no gene match: 3. CDR3 length: 12 residues.

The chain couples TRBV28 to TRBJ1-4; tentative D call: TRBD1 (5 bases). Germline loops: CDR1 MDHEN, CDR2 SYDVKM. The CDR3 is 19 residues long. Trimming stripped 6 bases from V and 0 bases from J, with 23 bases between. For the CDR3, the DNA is TGTGCCAGCAGCCGGCGGGGGTTAGGGGCCCTCTCAACTAATGAAAAACTGTTTTTT. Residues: CASSRRGLGALSTNEKLFF.

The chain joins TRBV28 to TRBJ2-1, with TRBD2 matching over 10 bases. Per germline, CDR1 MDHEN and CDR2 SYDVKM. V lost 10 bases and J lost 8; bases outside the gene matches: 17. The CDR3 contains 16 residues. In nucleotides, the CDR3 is TGTGCCATCACCCCGGGGGGAGCGGGGGGGCCCGATGAGCAGTTCTTC. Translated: CAITPGGAGGPDEQFF.

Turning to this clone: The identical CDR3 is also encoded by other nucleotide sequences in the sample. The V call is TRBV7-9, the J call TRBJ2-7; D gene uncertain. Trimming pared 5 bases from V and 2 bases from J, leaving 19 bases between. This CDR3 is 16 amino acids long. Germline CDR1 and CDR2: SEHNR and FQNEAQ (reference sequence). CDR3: CASSDLTLGLAYEQYF. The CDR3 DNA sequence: TGTGCCAGCAGCGACCTAACCCTCGGGCTAGCCTACGAGCAGTACTTC.

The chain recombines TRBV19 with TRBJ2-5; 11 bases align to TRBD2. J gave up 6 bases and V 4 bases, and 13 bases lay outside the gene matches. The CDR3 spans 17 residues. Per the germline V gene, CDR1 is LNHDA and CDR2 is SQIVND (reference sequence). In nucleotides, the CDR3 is TGTGCCAGTAGTACAGATGTAGCGGGGGGGCCCCTGCAGACCCAGTACTTC. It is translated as CASSTDVAGGPLQTQYF.

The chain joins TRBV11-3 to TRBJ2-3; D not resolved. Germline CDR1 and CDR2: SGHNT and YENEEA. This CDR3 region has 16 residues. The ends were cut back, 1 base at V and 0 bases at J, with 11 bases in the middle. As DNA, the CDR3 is TGTGCCAGCAGCTTAGGGCCCGCAGACAGCACAGATACGCAGTATTTT. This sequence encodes CASSLGPADSTDTQYF.

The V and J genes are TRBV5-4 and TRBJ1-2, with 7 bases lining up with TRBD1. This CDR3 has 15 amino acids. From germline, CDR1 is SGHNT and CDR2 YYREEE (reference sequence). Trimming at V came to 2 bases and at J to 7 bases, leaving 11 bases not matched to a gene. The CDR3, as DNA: TGTGCCAGCAGCTTACAGACAGGGAATATCCCTGGCTACACCTTC. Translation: CASSLQTGNIPGYTF.

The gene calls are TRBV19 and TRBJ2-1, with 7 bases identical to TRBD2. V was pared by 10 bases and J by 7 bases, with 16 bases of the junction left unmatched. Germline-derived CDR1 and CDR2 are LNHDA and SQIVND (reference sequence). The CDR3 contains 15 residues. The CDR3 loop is CATSPSGTKSNEQFF. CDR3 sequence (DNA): TGTGCCACCTCCCCATCCGGGACTAAGTCAAATGAGCAGTTCTTC.

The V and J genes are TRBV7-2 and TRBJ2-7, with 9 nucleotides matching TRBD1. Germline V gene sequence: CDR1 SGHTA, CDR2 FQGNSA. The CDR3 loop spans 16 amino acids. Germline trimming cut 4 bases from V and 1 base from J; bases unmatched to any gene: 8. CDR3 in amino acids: CASSSEQGALSYEQYF. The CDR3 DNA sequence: TGTGCCAGCAGCTCCGAACAGGGGGCCTTATCCTACGAGCAGTACTTC.

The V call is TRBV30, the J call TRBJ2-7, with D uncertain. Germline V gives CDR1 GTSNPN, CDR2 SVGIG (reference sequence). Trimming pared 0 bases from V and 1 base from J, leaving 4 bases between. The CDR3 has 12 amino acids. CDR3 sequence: CAWSVGSYEQYF. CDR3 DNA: TGTGCCTGGAGTGTGGGGTCCTACGAGCAGTACTTC.

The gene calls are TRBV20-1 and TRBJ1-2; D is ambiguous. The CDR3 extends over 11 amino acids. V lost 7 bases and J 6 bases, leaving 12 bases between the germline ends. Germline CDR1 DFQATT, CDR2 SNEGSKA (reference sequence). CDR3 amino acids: CSGHLGDGYTF. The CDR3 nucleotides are TGCAGTGGCCACCTCGGGGATGGCTACACCTTC.

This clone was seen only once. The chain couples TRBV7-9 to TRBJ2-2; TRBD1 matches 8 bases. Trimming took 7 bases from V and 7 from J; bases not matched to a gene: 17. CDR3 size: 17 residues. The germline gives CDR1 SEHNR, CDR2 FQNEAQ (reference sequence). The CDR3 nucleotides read TGTGCCAGCAAGAGGAGACAGGGGAATTTTCGTAACGGGGAGCTGTTTTTT. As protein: CASKRRQGNFRNGELFF.

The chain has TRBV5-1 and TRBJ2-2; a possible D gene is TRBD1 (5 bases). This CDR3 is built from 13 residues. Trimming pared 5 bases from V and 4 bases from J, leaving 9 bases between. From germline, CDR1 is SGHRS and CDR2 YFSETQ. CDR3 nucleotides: TGCGCCAGCAGAGTAGGGGCCACCGGGGAGCTGTTTTTT. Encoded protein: CASRVGATGELFF.

The CDR3: CASKTPGFYGYTF. The CDR3, as DNA: TGTGCCAGCAAAACTCCAGGGTTCTATGGCTACACCTTC. The chain links TRBV6-1 to TRBJ1-2; D might be TRBD1 (5 bases). V lost 7 bases to trimming and J lost 4 bases, with 13 bases between them. The CDR3 length is 13 residues. The germline CDR1 and CDR2 sequences are MNHNS and SASEGT.

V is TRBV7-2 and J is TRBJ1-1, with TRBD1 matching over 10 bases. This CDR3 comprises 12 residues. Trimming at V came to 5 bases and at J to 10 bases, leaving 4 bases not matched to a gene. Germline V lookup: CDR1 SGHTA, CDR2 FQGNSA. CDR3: CASSTDRGGAFF. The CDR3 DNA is TGTGCCAGCAGCACGGACAGGGGGGGAGCTTTCTTT. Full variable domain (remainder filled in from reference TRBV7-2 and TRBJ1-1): GAGVSQSPSNKVTEKGKDVELRCDPISGHTALYWYRQSLGQGLEFLIYFQGNSAPDKSGLPSDRFSAERTGGSVSTLTIQRTQQEDSAVYLCASSTDRGGAFFGQGTRLTVV.

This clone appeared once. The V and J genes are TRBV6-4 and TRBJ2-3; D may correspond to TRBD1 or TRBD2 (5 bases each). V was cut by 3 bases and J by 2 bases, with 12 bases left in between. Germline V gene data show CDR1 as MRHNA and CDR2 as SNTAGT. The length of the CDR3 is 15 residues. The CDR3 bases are TGTGCCAGCAGTGAATCCGGGACCCTCACAGATACGCAGTATTTT. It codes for CASSESGTLTDTQYF.

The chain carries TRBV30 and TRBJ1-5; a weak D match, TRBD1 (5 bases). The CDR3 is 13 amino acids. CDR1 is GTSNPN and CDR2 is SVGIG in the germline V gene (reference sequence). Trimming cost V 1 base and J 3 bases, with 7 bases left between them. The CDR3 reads CAWSGGDNQPQHF. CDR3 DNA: TGTGCCTGGAGTGGGGGGGACAATCAGCCCCAGCATTTT.

The CDR3 DNA reads as TGTGCCAGCAGGGTAGGTGCCGGAAACACCATATATTTT. Translating gives CASRVGAGNTIYF. The chain joins TRBV7-2 to TRBJ1-3; the D is unclear. This CDR3 has 13 residues. V was clipped by 6 bases and J by 4 bases, with 10 bases between them. The V gene's germline CDR1 is SGHTA and CDR2 FQGNSA.

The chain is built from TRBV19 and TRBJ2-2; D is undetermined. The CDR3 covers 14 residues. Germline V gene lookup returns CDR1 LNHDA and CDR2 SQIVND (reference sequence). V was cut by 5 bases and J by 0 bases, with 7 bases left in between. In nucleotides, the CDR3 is TGTGCCAGTAGTGCTCAGGCGAACACCGGGGAGCTGTTTTTT. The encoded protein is CASSAQANTGELFF.

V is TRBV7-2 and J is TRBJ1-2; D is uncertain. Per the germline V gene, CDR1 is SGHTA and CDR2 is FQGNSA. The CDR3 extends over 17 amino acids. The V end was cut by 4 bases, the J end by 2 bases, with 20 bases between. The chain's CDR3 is CASSSKYGAVVNYGYTF. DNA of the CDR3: TGTGCCAGCAGCTCAAAATACGGCGCAGTTGTCAACTATGGCTACACCTTC.

The CDR3 protein is CASLSRRSQETQYF. The CDR3 DNA is TGTGCCAGCCTGTCGCGGCGCTCTCAAGAGACCCAGTACTTC. The chain couples TRBV28 to TRBJ2-5; D not resolved. The CDR3 extends over 14 amino acids. V lost 8 bases, J lost 2 bases, and 15 bases lay in between. CDR1 and CDR2 from the germline V gene are MDHEN and SYDVKM.

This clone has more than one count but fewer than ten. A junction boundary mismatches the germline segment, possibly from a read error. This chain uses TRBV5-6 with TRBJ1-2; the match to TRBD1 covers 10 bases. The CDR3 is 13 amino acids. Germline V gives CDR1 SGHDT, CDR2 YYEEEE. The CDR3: CASTLGQGNGYTF. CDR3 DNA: TGTGCCAGCACCTTGGGACAGGGGAACGGCTACACCTTC. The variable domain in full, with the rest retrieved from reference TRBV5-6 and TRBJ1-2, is DAGVTQSPTHLIKTRGQQVTLRCSPKSGHDTVSWYQQALGQGPQFIFQYYEEEERQRGNFPDRFSGHQFPNYSSELNVNALLLGDSALYLCASTLGQGNGYTFGSGTRLTVV.

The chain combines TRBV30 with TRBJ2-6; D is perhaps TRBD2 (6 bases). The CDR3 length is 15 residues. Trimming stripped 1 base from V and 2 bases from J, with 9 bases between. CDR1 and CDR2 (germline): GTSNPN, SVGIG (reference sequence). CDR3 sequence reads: CAWSGSGAGANVLTF. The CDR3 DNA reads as TGTGCCTGGAGTGGTAGCGGCGCTGGGGCCAACGTCCTGACTTTC.

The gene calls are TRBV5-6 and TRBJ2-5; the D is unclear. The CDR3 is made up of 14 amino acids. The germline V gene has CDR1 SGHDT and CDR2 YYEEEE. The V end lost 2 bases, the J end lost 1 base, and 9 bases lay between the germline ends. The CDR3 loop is CASSFPERQETQYF. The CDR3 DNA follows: TGTGCCAGCAGCTTTCCCGAACGCCAAGAGACCCAGTACTTC.

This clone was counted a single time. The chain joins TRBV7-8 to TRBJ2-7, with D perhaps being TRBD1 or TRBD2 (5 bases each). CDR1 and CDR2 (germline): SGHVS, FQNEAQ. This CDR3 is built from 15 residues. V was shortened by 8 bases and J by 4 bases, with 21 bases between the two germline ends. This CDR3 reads CASARSVGGRYEQYF. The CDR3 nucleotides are TGTGCCAGCGCCCGGTCGGTTGGGGGTAGATACGAGCAGTACTTC.

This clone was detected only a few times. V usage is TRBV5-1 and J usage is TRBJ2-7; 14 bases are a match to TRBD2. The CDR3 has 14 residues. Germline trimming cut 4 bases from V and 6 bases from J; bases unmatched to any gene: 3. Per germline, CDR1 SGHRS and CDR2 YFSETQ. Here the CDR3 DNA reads TGCGCCAGCAGCCCGGGACTAGCGGGAGTCGAGCAGTACTTC. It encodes CASSPGLAGVEQYF.

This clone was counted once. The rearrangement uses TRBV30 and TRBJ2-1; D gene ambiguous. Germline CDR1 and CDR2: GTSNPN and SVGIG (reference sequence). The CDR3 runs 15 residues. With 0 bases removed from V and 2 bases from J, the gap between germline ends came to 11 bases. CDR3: CAWSVHPETYNEQFF. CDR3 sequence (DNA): TGTGCCTGGAGTGTACATCCGGAAACCTACAATGAGCAGTTCTTC.

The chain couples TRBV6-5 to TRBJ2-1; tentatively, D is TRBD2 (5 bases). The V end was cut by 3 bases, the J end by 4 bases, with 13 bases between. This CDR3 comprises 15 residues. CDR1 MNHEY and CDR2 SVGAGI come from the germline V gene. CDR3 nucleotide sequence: TGTGCCAGCAGTTATGCGGCTAGAGGGTACAATGAGCAGTTCTTC. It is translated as CASSYAARGYNEQFF.

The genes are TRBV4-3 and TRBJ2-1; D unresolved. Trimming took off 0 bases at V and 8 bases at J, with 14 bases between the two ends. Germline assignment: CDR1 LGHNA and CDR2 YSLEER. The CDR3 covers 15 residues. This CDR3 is CASSQETRWSYEQFF. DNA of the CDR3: TGCGCCAGCAGCCAAGAAACCCGGTGGAGTTATGAGCAGTTCTTC.

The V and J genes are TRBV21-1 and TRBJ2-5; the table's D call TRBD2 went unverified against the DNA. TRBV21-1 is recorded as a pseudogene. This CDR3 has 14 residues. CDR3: CASSKGGGQETQYF. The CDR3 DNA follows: TGTGCCAGCAGCAAAGGTGGAGGCCAAGAGACCCAGTACTTC.

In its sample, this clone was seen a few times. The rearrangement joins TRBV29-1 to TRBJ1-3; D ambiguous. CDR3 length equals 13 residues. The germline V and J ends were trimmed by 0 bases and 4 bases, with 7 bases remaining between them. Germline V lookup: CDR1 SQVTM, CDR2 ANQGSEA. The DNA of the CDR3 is TGCAGCGTTGAAGATTCTCCAGGAAACACCATATATTTT. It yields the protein CSVEDSPGNTIYF.

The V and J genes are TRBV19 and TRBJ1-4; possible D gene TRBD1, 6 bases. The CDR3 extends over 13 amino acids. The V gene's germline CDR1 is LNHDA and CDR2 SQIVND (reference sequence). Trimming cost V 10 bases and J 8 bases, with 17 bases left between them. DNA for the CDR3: TGTGCCATGCCCGATTGGGGGGCGGAAAAACTGTTTTTT. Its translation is CAMPDWGAEKLFF. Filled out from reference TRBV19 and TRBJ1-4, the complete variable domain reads DGGITQSPKYLFRKEGQNVTLSCEQNLNHDAMYWYRQDPGQGLRLIYYSQIVNDFQKGDIAEGYSVSREKKESFPLTVTSAQKNPTAFYLCAMPDWGAEKLFFGSGTQLSVL.